The clone carrying this T cell receptor (beta chain) was recorded at least ten times. The sample comes from a study of T cells in Graves' hyperthyroidism and ophthalmopathy. Study at large: At the time of initial diagnosis and before any treatment, peripheral blood was collected.

From RNA transcripts, TCR beta CDR3 regions were amplified. TCR CDR3 regions were first amplified by RT-PCR with HTBI primers. TCRdb independently ran MiXCR on the multiplex PCR reads; one entry per CDR3 protein. The table has approximately 600,000 distinct CDR3 sequences, 14% seen once; the top ten hold roughly 7%. V lost 0 bases and J 0 bases, leaving 7 bases between the germline ends. CDR1 is SGDLS and CDR2 is YYNGEE in the germline V gene. The CDR3 contains 15 residues. Specimen: blood. The origin of this receptor is a woman younger than 35 with Graves' ophthalmopathy. The chain has TRBV9 and TRBJ2-1; D is unclear. The CDR3 sequence is CASSVAAASYNEQFF. CDR3 in DNA: TGTGCCAGCAGCGTAGCGGCAGCCTCCTACAATGAGCAGTTCTTC.